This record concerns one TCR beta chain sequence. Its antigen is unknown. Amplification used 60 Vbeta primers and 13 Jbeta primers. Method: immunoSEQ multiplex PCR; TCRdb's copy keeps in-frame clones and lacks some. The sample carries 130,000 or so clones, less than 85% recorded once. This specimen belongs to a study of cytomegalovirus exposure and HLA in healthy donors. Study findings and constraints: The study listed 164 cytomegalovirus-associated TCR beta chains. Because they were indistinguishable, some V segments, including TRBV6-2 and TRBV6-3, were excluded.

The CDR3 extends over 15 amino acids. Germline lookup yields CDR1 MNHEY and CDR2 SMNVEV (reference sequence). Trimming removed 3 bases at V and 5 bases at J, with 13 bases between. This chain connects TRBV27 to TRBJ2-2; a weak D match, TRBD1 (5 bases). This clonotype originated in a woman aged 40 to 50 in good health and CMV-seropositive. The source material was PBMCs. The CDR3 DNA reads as TGTGCCAGCAGTTTGGCAGGGCTCCAAACCGGGGAGCTGTTTTTT. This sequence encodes CASSLAGLQTGELFF.